This T cell receptor (beta chain) is from a study of cytomegalovirus exposure and HLA in healthy donors. This cohort consisted of healthy bone marrow donors. For this clone: Its antigen is unidentified.

Study-wide results and limits: Within an earlier analysis, most TCR beta V segments proved productive either about 90% or about 30% of the time. Immune exposure information available was restricted to CMV serostatus. With later analysis, a missense DCLRE1C variant became linked to TCR beta V- and J-gene trimming.

Primers included in the PCR were 60 Vbeta and 13 Jbeta primers. Sequenced by immunoSEQ multiplex PCR; TCRdb stores in-frame clones only, minus some. Altogether some 200,000 clones are present, roughly 80% being singletons, with the ten largest covering 1.6%. The CDR3 length is 11 residues. V lost 5 bases and J lost 9, with 11 bases in between. Germline V CDR1 and CDR2: DFQATT, SNEGSKA (reference sequence). The sequence came from a man aged 45-65 years in good health and CMV-seronegative. This chain links TRBV20-1 with TRBJ2-1; D is perhaps TRBD2 (6 bases). The specimen sequenced was PBMCs. CDR3 in DNA: TGCAGTGCTCTTACGGGAGCTGAGCAGTTCTTC. As protein: CSALTGAEQFF.